The present TCR beta chain was sequenced within a study of T cell responses to AZD1222 COVID-19 vaccine. This clone was observed once. Its antigen is undetermined. With 0 bases clipped from V and 4 bases from J, the junction kept 6 bases outside the gene matches. Germline values: CDR1 LGHDT, CDR2 YNNKEL (reference sequence). The CDR3 spans 17 residues. This table comes from immunoSEQ multiplex PCR, and its TCRdb copy is limited to in-frame clones, with some not included. The sample yields under 80,000 clones, around four fifths seen once. Study findings and constraints: Within unmutated variant regions lay the reported targets of nearly half of spike-specific TCRs. Clonal diversity may have been underestimated, and the donors were mostly white British, with more females than males. Rises in breadth and depth of Spike-specific TCRs came after two AZD1222 doses.

Sequencing used peripheral blood, obtained on day 0 of AZD1222 vaccination. The rearrangement links TRBV3-1 (or the pseudogene TRBV3-2) to TRBJ2-2; 9 bases align to TRBD2. The sequence came from an adult in good health. The CDR3 nucleotides are TGTGCCAGCAGCCAAGAGGGCGGGAGGGCCCGCACCGGGGAGCTGTTTTTT. Its translation: CASSQEGGRARTGELFF.